This TCR beta chain is drawn from a study of blood T cell repertoires in COVID-19. Profiled with immunoSEQ multiplex PCR; TCRdb holds only in-frame clones, not every one. The data show about 120,000 clones, roughly 83% seen once. V lost 4 bases to trimming and J lost 3 bases; unmatched junction nucleotides: 13. The CDR3 length is 17 residues. Germline V CDR1 and CDR2: SGHKS, YYEKEE (reference sequence). This receptor was identified in a woman of 80 years or more with acute or convalescent COVID-19. This chain connects TRBV5-5 to TRBJ1-2; 9 bases line up with TRBD1. The specimen sequenced was peripheral blood. The CDR3 loop reads CASSTDRGNGVDYGYTF. The DNA for the CDR3 is TGTGCCAGCAGCACGGACAGGGGTAACGGGGTAGACTATGGCTACACCTTC.